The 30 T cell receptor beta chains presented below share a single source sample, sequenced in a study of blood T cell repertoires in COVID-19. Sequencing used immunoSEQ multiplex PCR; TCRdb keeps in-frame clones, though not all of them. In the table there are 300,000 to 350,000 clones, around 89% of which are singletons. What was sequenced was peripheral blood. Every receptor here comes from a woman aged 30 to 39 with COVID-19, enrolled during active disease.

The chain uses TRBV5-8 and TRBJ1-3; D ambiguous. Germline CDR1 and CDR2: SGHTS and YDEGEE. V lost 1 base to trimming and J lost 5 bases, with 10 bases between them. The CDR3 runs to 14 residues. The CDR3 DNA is TGTGCCAGCAGCTTGTCGGGTTTACGAAACACCATATATTTT. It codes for CASSLSGLRNTIYF.

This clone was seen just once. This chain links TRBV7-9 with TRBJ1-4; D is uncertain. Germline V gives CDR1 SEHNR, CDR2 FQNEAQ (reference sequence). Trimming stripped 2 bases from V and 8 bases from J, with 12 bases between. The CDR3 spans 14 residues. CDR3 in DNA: TGTGCCAGCAGCTTAATAAGAACAGAGGAAAAACTGTTTTTT. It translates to CASSLIRTEEKLFF.

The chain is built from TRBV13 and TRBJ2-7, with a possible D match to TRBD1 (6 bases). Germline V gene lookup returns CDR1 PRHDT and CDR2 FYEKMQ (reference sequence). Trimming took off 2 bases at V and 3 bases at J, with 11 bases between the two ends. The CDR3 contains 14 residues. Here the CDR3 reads CASSLRTEVYEQYF. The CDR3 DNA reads TGTGCCAGCAGCTTACGGACAGAAGTCTACGAGCAGTACTTC.

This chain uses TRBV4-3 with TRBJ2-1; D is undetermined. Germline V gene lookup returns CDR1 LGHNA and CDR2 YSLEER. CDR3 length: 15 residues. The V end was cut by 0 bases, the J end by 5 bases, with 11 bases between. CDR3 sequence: CASSQDLYVNNEQFF. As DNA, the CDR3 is TGCGCCAGCAGCCAAGACCTCTACGTGAACAATGAGCAGTTCTTC.

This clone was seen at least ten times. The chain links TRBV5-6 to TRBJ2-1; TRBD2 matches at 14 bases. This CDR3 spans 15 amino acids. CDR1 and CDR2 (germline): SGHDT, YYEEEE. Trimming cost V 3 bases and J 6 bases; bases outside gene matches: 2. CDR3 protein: CASSSGTSGGNEQFF. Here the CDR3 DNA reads TGTGCCAGCAGCTCCGGGACTAGCGGGGGCAATGAGCAGTTCTTC. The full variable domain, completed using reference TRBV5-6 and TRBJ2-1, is DAGVTQSPTHLIKTRGQQVTLRCSPKSGHDTVSWYQQALGQGPQFIFQYYEEEERQRGNFPDRFSGHQFPNYSSELNVNALLLGDSALYLCASSSGTSGGNEQFFGPGTRLTVL.

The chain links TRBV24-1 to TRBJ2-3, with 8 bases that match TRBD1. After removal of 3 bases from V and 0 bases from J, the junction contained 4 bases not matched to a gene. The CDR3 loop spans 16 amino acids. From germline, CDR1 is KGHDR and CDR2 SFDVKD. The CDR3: CATSDQRDRSTDTQYF. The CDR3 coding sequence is TGTGCCACCAGTGATCAAAGGGACAGGAGCACAGATACGCAGTATTTT.

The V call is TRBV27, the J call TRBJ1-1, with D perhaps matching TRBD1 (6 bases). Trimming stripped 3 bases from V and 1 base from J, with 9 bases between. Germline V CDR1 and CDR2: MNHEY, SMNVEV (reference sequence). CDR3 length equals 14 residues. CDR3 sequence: CASSFQGTNTEAFF. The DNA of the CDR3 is TGTGCCAGCAGTTTTCAGGGGACGAACACTGAAGCTTTCTTT.

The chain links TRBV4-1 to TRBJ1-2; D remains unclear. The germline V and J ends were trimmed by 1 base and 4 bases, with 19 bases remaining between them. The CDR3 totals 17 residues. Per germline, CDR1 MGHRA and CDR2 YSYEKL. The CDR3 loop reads CASSQGNRVWLPYGYTF. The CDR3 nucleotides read TGCGCCAGCAGCCAAGGCAACAGAGTCTGGCTCCCCTATGGCTACACCTTC.

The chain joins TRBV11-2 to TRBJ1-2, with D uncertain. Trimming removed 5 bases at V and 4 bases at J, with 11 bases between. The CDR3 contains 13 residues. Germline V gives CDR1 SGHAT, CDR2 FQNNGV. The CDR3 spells CASSLFEGYGYTF. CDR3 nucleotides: TGTGCCAGCAGCCTCTTCGAGGGCTATGGCTACACCTTC.

The CDR3 nucleotides are TGTGCCAGCAGTACCGCGACAGGGTTTAATGAAAAACTGTTTTTT. Its translation is CASSTATGFNEKLFF. The gene calls are TRBV28 and TRBJ1-4; 7 positions agree with TRBD1. CDR1 and CDR2 from the germline V gene are MDHEN and SYDVKM. Trimming took 5 bases from V and 4 from J; bases not matched to a gene: 7. This CDR3 is 15 amino acids long.

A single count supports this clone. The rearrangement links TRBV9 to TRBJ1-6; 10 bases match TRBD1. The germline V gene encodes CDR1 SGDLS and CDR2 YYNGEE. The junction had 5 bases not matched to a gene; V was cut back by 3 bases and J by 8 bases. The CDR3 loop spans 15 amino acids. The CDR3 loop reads CASSAPGQGYSPLHF. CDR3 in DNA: TGTGCCAGCAGCGCCCCGGGACAGGGGTATTCACCCCTCCACTTT.

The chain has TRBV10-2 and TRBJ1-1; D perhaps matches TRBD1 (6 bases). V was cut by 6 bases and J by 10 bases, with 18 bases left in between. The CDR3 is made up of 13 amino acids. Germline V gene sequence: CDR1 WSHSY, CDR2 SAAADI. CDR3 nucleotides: TGCGCCAGCAGACAGGGACCTCAGAGCTTAGCTTTCTTT. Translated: CASRQGPQSLAFF.

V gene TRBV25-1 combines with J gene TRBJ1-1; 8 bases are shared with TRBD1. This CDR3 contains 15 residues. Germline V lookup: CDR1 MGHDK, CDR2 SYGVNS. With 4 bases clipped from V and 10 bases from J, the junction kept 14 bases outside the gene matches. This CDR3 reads CASSGPTGQVRGAFF. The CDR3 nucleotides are TGTGCCAGCAGTGGCCCGACGGGACAGGTCAGAGGAGCTTTCTTT.

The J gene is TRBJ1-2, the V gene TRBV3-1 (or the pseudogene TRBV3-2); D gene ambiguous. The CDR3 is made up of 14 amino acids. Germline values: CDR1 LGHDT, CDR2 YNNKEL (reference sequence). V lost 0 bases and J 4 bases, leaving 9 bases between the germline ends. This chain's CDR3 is CASSQDQAAYGYTF. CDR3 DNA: TGTGCCAGCAGCCAAGATCAAGCCGCCTATGGCTACACCTTC.

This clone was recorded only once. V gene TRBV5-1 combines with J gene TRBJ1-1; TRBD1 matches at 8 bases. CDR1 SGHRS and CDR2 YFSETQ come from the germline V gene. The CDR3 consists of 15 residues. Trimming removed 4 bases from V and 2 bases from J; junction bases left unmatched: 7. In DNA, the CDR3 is TGCGCCAGCAGCCCGCGGGCAGGGGGCAACACTGAAGCTTTCTTT. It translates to CASSPRAGGNTEAFF.

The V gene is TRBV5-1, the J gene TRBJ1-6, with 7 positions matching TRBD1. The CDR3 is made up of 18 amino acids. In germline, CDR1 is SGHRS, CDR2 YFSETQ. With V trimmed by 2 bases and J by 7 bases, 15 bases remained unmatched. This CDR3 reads CASSFYQQGTPANSPLHF. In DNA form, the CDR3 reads TGCGCCAGCAGCTTCTACCAACAGGGGACCCCGGCGAATTCACCCCTCCACTTT.

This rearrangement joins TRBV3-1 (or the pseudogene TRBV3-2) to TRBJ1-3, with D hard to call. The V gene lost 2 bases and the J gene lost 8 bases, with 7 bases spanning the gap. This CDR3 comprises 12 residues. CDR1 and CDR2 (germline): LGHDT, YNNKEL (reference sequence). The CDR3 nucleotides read TGTGCCAGCAGCCAATCTTTTGACACCATATATTTT. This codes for CASSQSFDTIYF.

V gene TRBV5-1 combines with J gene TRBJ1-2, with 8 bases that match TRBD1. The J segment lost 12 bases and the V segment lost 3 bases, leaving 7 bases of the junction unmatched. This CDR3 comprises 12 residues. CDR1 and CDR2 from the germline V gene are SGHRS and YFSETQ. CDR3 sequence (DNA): TGCGCCAGCAGCTCTGGACAGGGCAGTGACACCTTC. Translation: CASSSGQGSDTF.

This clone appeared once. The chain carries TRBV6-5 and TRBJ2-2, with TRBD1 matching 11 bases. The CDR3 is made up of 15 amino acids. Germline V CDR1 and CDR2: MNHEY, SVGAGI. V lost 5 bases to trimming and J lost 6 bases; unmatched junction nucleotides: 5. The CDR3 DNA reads TGTGCCAGCAGTACCGGGGACAGGGGGGCCGGGGAGCTGTTTTTT. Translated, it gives CASSTGDRGAGELFF.

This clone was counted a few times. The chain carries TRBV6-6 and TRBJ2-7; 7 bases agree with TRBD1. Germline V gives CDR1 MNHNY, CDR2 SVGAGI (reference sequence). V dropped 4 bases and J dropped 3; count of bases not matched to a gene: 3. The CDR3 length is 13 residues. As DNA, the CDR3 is TGTGCCAGCAGTTCCAGGGACAGCTACGAGCAGTACGTC. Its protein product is CASSSRDSYEQYV.

The DNA for the CDR3 is TGCGCCAGCAGTCATTCCAGACAGGCCTCTGGAAACACCATATATTTT. Translating it yields CASSHSRQASGNTIYF. The genes are TRBV23-1 and TRBJ1-3; tentative D call: TRBD1 (6 bases). TRBV23-1 is classed as an ORF, of uncertain function. Trimming shortened V by 3 bases and J by 0 bases, and 12 bases separated the two germline ends. CDR3 size: 16 residues.

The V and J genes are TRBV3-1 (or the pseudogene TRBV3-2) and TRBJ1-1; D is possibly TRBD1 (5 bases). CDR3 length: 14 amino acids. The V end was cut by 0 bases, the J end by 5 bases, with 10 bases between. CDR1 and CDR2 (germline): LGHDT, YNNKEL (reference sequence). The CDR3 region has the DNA TGTGCCAGCAGCCAAGATTCAGGGAGGACTGAAGCTTTCTTT. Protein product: CASSQDSGRTEAFF.

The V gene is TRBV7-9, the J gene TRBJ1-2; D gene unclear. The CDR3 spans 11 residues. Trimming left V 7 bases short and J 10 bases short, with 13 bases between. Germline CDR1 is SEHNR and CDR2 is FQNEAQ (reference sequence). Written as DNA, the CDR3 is TGTGCCAGCAAGTCCGGAGAAGACTACACCTTC. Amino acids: CASKSGEDYTF.

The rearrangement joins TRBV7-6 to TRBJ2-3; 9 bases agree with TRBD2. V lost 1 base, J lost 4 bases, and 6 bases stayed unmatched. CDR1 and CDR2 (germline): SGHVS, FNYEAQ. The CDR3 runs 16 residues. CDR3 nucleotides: TGTGCCAGCAGCTTAGGGGCGGGGGGGCCAGCAGATACGCAGTATTTT. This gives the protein CASSLGAGGPADTQYF.

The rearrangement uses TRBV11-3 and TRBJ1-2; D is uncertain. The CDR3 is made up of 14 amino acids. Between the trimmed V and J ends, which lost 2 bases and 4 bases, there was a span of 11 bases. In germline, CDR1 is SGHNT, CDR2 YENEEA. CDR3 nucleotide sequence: TGTGCCAGCAGCTTATCTGCAGGCGCCTATGGCTACACCTTC. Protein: CASSLSAGAYGYTF. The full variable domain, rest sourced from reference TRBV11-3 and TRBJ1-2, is EAGVVQSPRYKIIEKKQPVAFWCNPISGHNTLYWYLQNLGQGPELLIRYENEEAVDDSQLPKDRFSAERLKGVDSTLKIQPAELGDSAVYLCASSLSAGAYGYTFGSGTRLTVV.

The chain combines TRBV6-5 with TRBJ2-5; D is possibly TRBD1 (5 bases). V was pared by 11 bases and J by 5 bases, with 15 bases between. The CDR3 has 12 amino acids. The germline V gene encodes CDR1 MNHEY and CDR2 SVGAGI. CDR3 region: CASAGPRETQYF. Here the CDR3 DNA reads TGTGCCTCTGCAGGGCCGAGGGAGACCCAGTACTTC.

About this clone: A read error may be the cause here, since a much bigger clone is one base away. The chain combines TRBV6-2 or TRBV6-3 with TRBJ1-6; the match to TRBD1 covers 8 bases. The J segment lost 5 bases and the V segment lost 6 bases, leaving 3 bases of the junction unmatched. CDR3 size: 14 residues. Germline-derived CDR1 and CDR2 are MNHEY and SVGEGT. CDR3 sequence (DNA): TGTGCCAGCAGCAAGACAGGGGATAATTCACCCCTCCACTTT. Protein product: CASSKTGDNSPLHF.

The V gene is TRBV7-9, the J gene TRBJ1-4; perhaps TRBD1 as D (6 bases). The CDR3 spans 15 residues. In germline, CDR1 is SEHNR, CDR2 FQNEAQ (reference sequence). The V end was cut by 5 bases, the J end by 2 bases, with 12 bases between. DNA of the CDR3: TGTGCCAGCAGCCTCTACAGGGTCACTAATGAAAAACTGTTTTTT. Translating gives CASSLYRVTNEKLFF.

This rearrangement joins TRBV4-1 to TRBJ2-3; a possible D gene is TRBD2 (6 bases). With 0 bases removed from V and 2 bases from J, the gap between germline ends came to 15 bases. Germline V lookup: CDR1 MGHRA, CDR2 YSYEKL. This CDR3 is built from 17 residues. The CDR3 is CASSQDLSRGLTDTQYF. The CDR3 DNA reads TGCGCCAGCAGCCAAGATCTCTCGCGGGGTCTCACAGATACGCAGTATTTT.

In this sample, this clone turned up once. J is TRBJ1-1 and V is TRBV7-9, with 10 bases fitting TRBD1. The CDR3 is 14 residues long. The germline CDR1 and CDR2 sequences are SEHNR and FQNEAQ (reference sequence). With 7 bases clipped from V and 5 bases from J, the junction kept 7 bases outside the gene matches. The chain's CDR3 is CASTYGQGVTEAFF. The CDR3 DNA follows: TGTGCCAGCACCTACGGACAGGGGGTGACTGAAGCTTTCTTT.